This is a list of T cell receptor beta chains from one sample in a study of cytomegalovirus exposure and HLA in healthy donors. Produced via immunoSEQ multiplex PCR; TCRdb's table is partial and in-frame only. The repertoire has some 100,000 clones, 65% to 75% of them found once; the top ten carry 1.5% to 2%. Input material: PBMCs. The receptors here all came from a woman aged 40 to 55 in good health and CMV-seronegative. Each CDR3 is given with its conserved first and last residue. Fields, in order: J gene, clone size, D gene, V gene, CDR3 protein, CDR3 DNA. A D gene is named only where the DNA matches it firmly. Some rows mark clone size as missing; the rest say once, few, many or name a class of expanded clone.

j_gene: TRBJ1-1
abundance: -
d_gene: -
v_gene: TRBV30
CDR3aa: CAWSVLLYSEAFF
CDR3nt: TGTGCCTGGAGTGTACTTCTTTACAGTGAAGCTTTCTTT

j_gene: TRBJ2-2
abundance: few
d_gene: -
v_gene: TRBV7-3
CDR3aa: CASSSHPRGGGTGELFF
CDR3nt: TGTGCCAGCAGCTCCCATCCCAGGGGAGGGGGCACCGGGGAGCTGTTTTTT

j_gene: TRBJ1-1
abundance: -
d_gene: -
v_gene: TRBV19
CDR3aa: CASSFGGTEAFF
CDR3nt: TGTGCCAGTAGTTTCGGGGGCACTGAAGCTTTCTTT

j_gene: TRBJ1-2
abundance: -
d_gene: -
v_gene: TRBV9
CDR3aa: CASSVDSGNYGYTF
CDR3nt: TGTGCCAGCAGCGTAGACAGCGGTAACTATGGCTACACCTTC

j_gene: TRBJ1-2
abundance: -
d_gene: TRBD1
v_gene: TRBV7-9
CDR3aa: CASSPTPMQRQGAYGYTF
CDR3nt: TGTGCCAGCAGCCCGACACCCATGCAACGACAGGGGGCGTATGGCTACACCTTC

j_gene: TRBJ2-7
abundance: -
d_gene: -
v_gene: TRBV15
CDR3aa: CATSRTTGNYEQYF
CDR3nt: TGTGCCACCAGCAGAACAACGGGTAACTACGAGCAGTACTTC

j_gene: TRBJ1-3
abundance: -
d_gene: -
v_gene: TRBV7-2
CDR3aa: CASSSAQVRGNTIYF
CDR3nt: TGTGCCAGCAGCTCCGCACAGGTTCGCGGAAACACCATATATTTT

j_gene: TRBJ2-3
abundance: few
d_gene: -
v_gene: TRBV4-1
CDR3aa: CASSLLLALTDTQYF
CDR3nt: TGCGCCAGCAGCCTCCTACTAGCTCTGACAGATACGCAGTATTTT

j_gene: TRBJ2-7
abundance: -
d_gene: -
v_gene: TRBV19
CDR3aa: CASSNDRTQGAGDEQYF
CDR3nt: TGTGCCAGTAGTAACGACCGAACACAGGGAGCCGGCGACGAGCAGTACTTC

j_gene: TRBJ2-2
abundance: -
d_gene: TRBD1
v_gene: TRBV5-1
CDR3aa: CASRPGQVLGELFF
CDR3nt: TGCGCCAGCAGACCGGGACAGGTCCTCGGGGAGCTGTTTTTT

j_gene: TRBJ2-7
abundance: -
d_gene: TRBD2
v_gene: TRBV14
CDR3aa: CASSQASSGGSQYF
CDR3nt: TGTGCCAGCAGCCAAGCCTCTAGCGGGGGATCCCAGTACTTC

j_gene: TRBJ2-7
abundance: once
d_gene: -
v_gene: TRBV2
CDR3aa: CASSEALQRTYEQYF
CDR3nt: TGTGCCAGCAGTGAAGCGCTTCAGCGGACCTACGAGCAGTACTTC

j_gene: TRBJ1-1
abundance: -
d_gene: -
v_gene: TRBV30
CDR3aa: CAWSLTLGQAFF
CDR3nt: TGTGCCTGGAGTCTGACTCTCGGTCAAGCTTTCTTT

j_gene: TRBJ2-7
abundance: -
d_gene: TRBD1
v_gene: TRBV7-9
CDR3aa: CSSSPRTGGYLGDEQYF
CDR3nt: TGTTCCAGCAGCCCCCGGACAGGGGGCTACTTAGGGGACGAGCAGTACTTC

j_gene: TRBJ2-4
abundance: -
d_gene: TRBD1
v_gene: TRBV5-1
CDR3aa: CASSPPPRDSVAKNIQYF
CDR3nt: TGCGCCAGCAGCCCACCGCCCCGGGACAGTGTAGCCAAAAACATTCAGTACTTC